This T cell receptor (beta chain) was observed in a study of T cell changes during pregnancy in multiple sclerosis. The data were produced by immunoSEQ multiplex PCR, yet TCRdb's version contains in-frame clones alone and is incomplete. The sample shows about 20,000 clones, 75% to 95% of them seen only once. CDR3 length equals 15 residues. Trimming at V came to 2 bases and at J to 2 bases, leaving 2 bases not matched to a gene. Per germline, CDR1 SGHDT and CDR2 YYEEEE. The chain carries TRBV5-6 and TRBJ2-1; 9 bases map to TRBD1. Sequenced here: CD4+ T cells from peripheral blood mononuclear cells, sampled in the third trimester of pregnancy. The clonotype originates from a female donor in good health, enrolled as a control in a pregnancy study. CDR3 protein: CASSFRQGAYNEQFF. The DNA for the CDR3 is TGTGCCAGCAGCTTTCGACAGGGGGCCTACAATGAGCAGTTCTTC.